This T cell receptor beta chain appears in the sequencing data of a study of shared clonotypes between healthy human individuals. About the research overall: The composition of the donors was a couple of women and three men aged 18 to 49.

Some clones are missing from TCRdb's copy, which holds only in-frame ones; the method was immunoSEQ multiplex PCR. The sample lists 1,400,000 or so clones; just under 99% were seen once. The V end lost 8 bases, the J end lost 4 bases, and 11 bases lay between the germline ends. The CDR3 totals 12 residues. Germline V gives CDR1 MDHEN, CDR2 SYDVKM. Study-level findings and limits: Naive CD4 clonotypes were shared across several donors at roughly 5%. Naive subsets typically showed greater estimated richness than memory subsets.

In this sample, this clone turned up once. The antigen is not known. The sequenced sample was naive CD4+ T cells sorted from blood. Subset reported: CD45RA+ positively selected. The V and J genes are TRBV28 and TRBJ1-1, with a tentative D call TRBD1 (5 bases). The receptor comes from a man aged 25 to 40 in good health. This CDR3 reads CASVIRGTEAFF. Written as DNA, the CDR3 is TGTGCCAGCGTCATAAGGGGCACTGAAGCTTTCTTT.